This T cell receptor beta chain derives from a study of response to subunit inactivated influenza vaccine (dated by TCRdb to 2017 to 2018). For the study in its entirety: To follow how T cells responded to a trivalent subunit inactivated influenza vaccine, the researchers relied on deep quantitative profiling of the T cell receptor repertoire. What the work shows at the level of the full study, not this receptor alone: It was suggested by the authors that each seasonal influenza vaccination may recruit only a limited number of new T cells.

Notes on this clonotype: Its antigen is still unknown. No much larger clone exists at a distance of one base, and base qualities are not known.

The library was prepared using RT-PCR. The instrument was an Illumina HiSeq 2500. TCRdb itself trimmed the public reads at Q25 with fastp, ran MiXCR and retained productive beta chains. Rows merge per CDR3 protein into single entries with the most common DNA and genes. In all, the sample holds more than 550,000 distinct CDR3 sequences, and about 11% of those were seen once. The ten largest clones add up to approximately 10% of the sample. Measured from the cysteine to the phenylalanine, the CDR3 is 13 residues long. Only the CDR3 portion is preserved as DNA: 39 bases, with reading frame beginning at the first base. CDR1 and CDR2, looked up from the germline V gene (reference sequence), are DFQATT and SNEGSKA. The junction shows trimming of 6 bases on V and 1 base on J, plus 12 bases between the germline ends. The sample was also linked to a second study, of T cells expressing NK-cell markers. Drawing on the second study: TCR beta cDNA libraries were prepared using 5'RACE template switching, which introduced a universal primer site and unique molecular identifiers. TCR beta-chain repertoires were profiled in sorted CD3+CD56+NKG2C+, CD3+CD56+NKG2C- and CD3+CD56-NKG2C+ T-cell subsets from fewer than 10 donors. Among the eight sequenced donors, only one was HCMV-seronegative, while the other seven were HCMV-seropositive. In several experiments an anti-gammadeltaTCR antibody was added to restrict sorting to alphabetaTCR-expressing T cells. In six donors, the dominant CD3+CD56+NKG2C+ clonotypes ranked among the top 10 CD8+ clonotypes, making up about 1.0-7.0% of CD8+ T cells. Those dominant clonotypes were again the most abundant among CD3+CD56-NKG2C+ cells in a handful of donors, at roughly 28.3-60.1%. Whether the expanded NKG2C-expressing T cell clones were specific for HCMV antigens was left unclear. Randomly selected healthy volunteers, three men and five women, were used as the eight sequenced donors. HCMV serostatus was determined by detecting HCMV-specific IgG in serum with a commercial ELISA kit. Peripheral blood mononuclear cells were isolated from blood by Ficoll density gradient centrifugation. Bulk peripheral blood T-cell repertoires were additionally sequenced from unsorted PBMC for six donors. Synthesis of cDNA was primed from the TCR beta constant segment and was followed by two consecutive PCR amplification steps. The libraries were sequenced on Illumina HiSeq 2000/2500, MiSeq or NextSeq, producing 2 x 150 bp reads. MIGEC was used to demultiplex reads and group the reads by UMI, and MiTCR was used to assemble and quantify clonotypes. To exclude erroneous sequences, any TCR cDNA sequence not supported by at least two reads was discarded. The tcR package was used for downstream repertoire analysis, and clonotypes were matched between fractions using CDR3 nucleotide sequence together with V segment. VDJmatch was used to annotate antigen specificity against VDJdb, with one amino acid substitution in CDR3 allowed.

Sequencing was performed on PBMCs from blood, taken on the day of vaccination. The chain couples TRBV20-1 to TRBJ1-1; possibly the D gene is TRBD1, per 5 matching bases. This TCR was sampled from a man between 50 and 59 years old who received an inactivated influenza vaccine. Donor details come from another sample of the same person, matched by shared clones. This receptor has the CDR3 CSARQRANTEAFF. The DNA reads as follows: TGCAGTGCACGACAGAGGGCGAACACTGAAGCTTTCTTT.